A single sample gave rise to the 22 T cell receptor beta chains below, sequenced in a study of blood T cell repertoires in COVID-19. Repertoires were generated with immunoSEQ multiplex PCR, while TCRdb's copy carries only in-frame clones and drops some. Of a few hundred thousand clones in the sample, more than 75% were seen once. Sequenced: PBMCs or T cells enriched from blood (not recorded which). The receptor source for this set is a woman younger than 35 who had recovered from COVID-19.

The rearrangement links TRBV25-1 to TRBJ1-3; D is perhaps TRBD1 (6 bases). Deletions cut 6 bases from V and 3 bases from J, with 12 bases between. Germline-derived CDR1 and CDR2 are MGHDK and SYGVNS. The CDR3 contains 14 residues. The CDR3 here is CASSSQGLGNTIYF. The CDR3 DNA is TGTGCCAGCAGCTCTCAGGGGCTTGGAAACACCATATATTTT.

This chain joins TRBV5-1 and TRBJ1-1; perhaps TRBD1 as D (5 bases). The CDR3 runs to 15 residues. In germline, CDR1 is SGHRS, CDR2 YFSETQ. V was trimmed by 4 bases and J by 4 bases, leaving 17 bases between them. DNA of the CDR3: TGCGCCAGCAGCCTCTTAGAGGGCGGGGGCACTGAAGCTTTCTTT. Translation gives CASSLLEGGGTEAFF. The whole variable domain, remainder taken from reference TRBV5-1 and TRBJ1-1, is KAGVTQTPRYLIKTRGQQVTLSCSPISGHRSVSWYQQTPGQGLQFLFEYFSETQRNKGNFPGRFSGRQFSNSRSEMNVSTLELGDSALYLCASSLLEGGGTEAFFGQGTRLTVV.

The chain recombines TRBV24-1 with TRBJ2-2, with D possibly TRBD1 on 5 matching bases. Germline V gene lookup returns CDR1 KGHDR and CDR2 SFDVKD. The V gene lost 6 bases and the J gene lost 4 bases, with 8 bases spanning the gap. The CDR3 length is 13 residues. CDR3 sequence (DNA): TGTGCCACCAGTTCAGGGTTCACCGGGGAGCTGTTTTTT. It is translated as CATSSGFTGELFF.

The V gene is TRBV18, the J gene TRBJ2-1; 9 bases match TRBD1. This CDR3 contains 16 residues. V was clipped by 3 bases and J by 6 bases; unmatched bases: 9. Germline V gene lookup returns CDR1 KGHSH and CDR2 LQKENI. The CDR3 reads CASSPAGDRAVNEQFF. CDR3 sequence (DNA): TGTGCCAGCTCACCCGCGGGGGACAGGGCGGTCAATGAGCAGTTCTTC.

The rearrangement uses TRBV19 and TRBJ1-2; D perhaps matches TRBD1 (6 bases). CDR3 length equals 13 residues. Germline CDR1 is LNHDA and CDR2 is SQIVND (reference sequence). V was cut by 3 bases and J by 4 bases, with 9 bases left in between. The CDR3 nucleotides are TGTGCCAGTAGTATTCGGGACACCTATGGCTACACCTTC. The encoded protein is CASSIRDTYGYTF.

The chain is built from TRBV29-1 and TRBJ1-2, with 9 bases identical to TRBD1. The CDR3 loop spans 13 amino acids. V dropped 4 bases and J dropped 1; count of bases not matched to a gene: 1. Per the germline V gene, CDR1 is SQVTM and CDR2 is ANQGSEA. CDR3 bases: TGCAGCGTTGTGACAGGGGGTAACTATGGCTACACCTTC. Amino acids: CSVVTGGNYGYTF.

CDR3 amino acids: CAISESGANYGYTF. CDR3 nucleotides: TGTGCCATCAGTGAGTCAGGGGCTAACTATGGCTACACCTTC. V usage is TRBV10-3 and J usage is TRBJ1-2; D may be TRBD1 (5 bases). This CDR3 has 14 amino acids. V lost 0 bases, J lost 0 bases, and 5 bases lay in between. Germline-derived CDR1 and CDR2 are ENHRY and SYGVKD.

With regard to this clone: The junction does not match germline at one end; this may be a read error. This chain uses TRBV7-2 with TRBJ2-5; TRBD1 matches at 10 bases. Germline lookup yields CDR1 SGHTA and CDR2 FQGNSA. This CDR3 is built from 13 residues. The CDR3 sequence: CASSSDRGRAPNF. CDR3 DNA: TGTGCCAGCAGTTCCGACAGGGGGCGGGCTCCCAACTTC.

The chain couples TRBV4-2 to TRBJ1-1, with D possibly being TRBD1 (6 bases). Germline-derived CDR1 and CDR2 are LGHNA and YNFKEQ. The CDR3 spans 13 residues. Trimming removed 5 bases at V and 7 bases at J, with 14 bases between. The CDR3 DNA reads as TGTGCCAGCAGCTTCACAGGGAGTCGTGAAGCTTTCTTT. Translation gives CASSFTGSREAFF.

The rearrangement joins TRBV27 to TRBJ1-1, with D unclear. Trimming took 4 bases from V and 1 from J, leaving 10 bases between them. Germline CDR1 reads MNHEY; CDR2 reads SMNVEV (reference sequence). The CDR3 loop spans 14 amino acids. CDR3 nucleotides: TGTGCCAGCAGTTCCACTATTCGGAACACTGAAGCTTTCTTT. Residues: CASSSTIRNTEAFF.

The chain has TRBV30 and TRBJ1-6; TRBD1 is a possible D gene (6 bases). This CDR3 has 12 residues. The germline gives CDR1 GTSNPN, CDR2 SVGIG (reference sequence). V was clipped by 2 bases and J by 7 bases, with 6 bases between them. The CDR3 region is CAWSTGNSPLHF. For the CDR3, the DNA is TGTGCCTGGAGTACAGGGAATTCACCCCTCCACTTT.

The V and J genes are TRBV4-1 and TRBJ2-5; TRBD2 matches at 9 bases. V gave up 0 bases and J gave up 4 bases; unmatched junction bases: 18. The CDR3 runs 20 residues. Germline CDR1 and CDR2: MGHRA and YSYEKL. The CDR3 spells CASSQDHSILSGRGRETQYF. The CDR3 DNA reads TGCGCCAGCAGCCAAGACCACTCTATTCTTAGCGGGAGAGGGCGAGAGACCCAGTACTTC.

The CDR3 here is CASSARTGGRDGYTF. CDR3 DNA sequence: TGTGCCAGCAGCGCTAGGACAGGGGGCAGGGATGGCTACACCTTC. The chain has TRBV5-4 and TRBJ1-2; the match to TRBD1 covers 11 bases. After removal of 4 bases from V and 6 bases from J, the junction contained 8 bases not matched to a gene. Germline V gene lookup returns CDR1 SGHNT and CDR2 YYREEE (reference sequence). The CDR3 sequence is 15 residues long.

J is TRBJ2-5 and V is TRBV28, with D tentatively TRBD2 (6 bases). CDR1 MDHEN and CDR2 SYDVKM come from the germline V gene. V was pared by 6 bases and J by 4 bases, with 15 bases between. The CDR3 has 14 residues. CDR3: CASRVGGVSETQYF. The CDR3 coding sequence is TGTGCCAGCAGAGTGGGGGGTGTTTCAGAGACCCAGTACTTC. The full variable domain, its missing parts supplied by reference TRBV28 and TRBJ2-5, is DVKVTQSSRYLVKRTGEKVFLECVQDMDHENMFWYRQDPGLGLRLIYFSYDVKMKEKGDIPEGYSVSREKKERFSLILESASTNQTSMYLCASRVGGVSETQYFGPGTRLLVL.

As DNA, the CDR3 is TGTGCCAGCAGCCAGACAGGGTATAATGAAAAACTGTTTTTT. Encoded protein: CASSQTGYNEKLFF. This chain joins TRBV3-1 (or the pseudogene TRBV3-2) and TRBJ1-4; the match to TRBD1 covers 7 bases. CDR3 length equals 14 residues. The V gene's germline CDR1 is LGHDT and CDR2 YNNKEL (reference sequence). Trimming cost V 3 bases and J 4 bases; bases outside gene matches: 2.

This chain uses TRBV19 with TRBJ1-6; D remains ambiguous. V was clipped by 4 bases and J by 8 bases, with 12 bases between them. CDR1 is LNHDA, CDR2 SQIVND, per germline (reference sequence). The CDR3 runs to 14 residues. In nucleotides, the CDR3 is TGTGCCAGTAGTAAAGCGGGCGATTATTCACCCCTCCACTTT. It yields the protein CASSKAGDYSPLHF.

The gene calls are TRBV28 and TRBJ1-4; 8 bases are a match to TRBD1. This CDR3 region has 23 residues. After removal of 1 base from V and 3 bases from J, the junction contained 25 bases not matched to a gene. Germline V gene sequence: CDR1 MDHEN, CDR2 SYDVKM. The CDR3 is CASSLFTFGRGRDRNNSNEKLFF. The CDR3 DNA reads TGTGCCAGCAGTTTATTTACGTTTGGCAGGGGGCGGGATCGAAACAATTCTAATGAAAAACTGTTTTTT.

The rearrangement links TRBV2 to TRBJ1-1; a weak D match, TRBD1 (5 bases). The V end was cut by 6 bases, the J end by 11 bases, with 16 bases between. Germline assignment: CDR1 SNHLY and CDR2 FYNNEI. This CDR3 comprises 12 residues. The CDR3 loop reads CASRGGPFLAFF. CDR3 sequence (DNA): TGTGCCAGCAGGGGGGGACCTTTTCTGGCTTTCTTT.

The chain has TRBV6-5 and TRBJ1-5; TRBD1 matches 10 bases. The germline CDR1 and CDR2 sequences are MNHEY and SVGAGI. Losses at the gene ends were 6 bases for V and 4 bases for J; bases not matched to a gene: 6. The CDR3 extends over 15 amino acids. The CDR3 reads CASRTGTGANQPQHF. In DNA form, the CDR3 reads TGTGCCAGCAGAACCGGGACAGGGGCAAATCAGCCCCAGCATTTT.

This chain joins TRBV30 and TRBJ2-1; tentative D call: TRBD2 (5 bases). There are 13 residues in the CDR3. Germline assignment: CDR1 GTSNPN and CDR2 SVGIG (reference sequence). The V and J ends lost 2 bases and 4 bases respectively, with 9 bases between them. The CDR3 spells CAWSSGDYNEQFF. The CDR3 DNA reads TGTGCCTGGAGTAGCGGAGATTACAATGAGCAGTTCTTC.

The V gene is TRBV19, the J gene TRBJ1-2; D is unclear. The V gene lost 3 bases and the J gene lost 7 bases, with 9 bases spanning the gap. Germline CDR1 and CDR2: LNHDA and SQIVND (reference sequence). The CDR3 covers 12 residues. The CDR3 DNA follows: TGTGCCAGTAGTATGCTCGAGGGTGGCTACACCTTC. This sequence encodes CASSMLEGGYTF.

The chain recombines TRBV11-2 with TRBJ1-6, with 7 bases aligning to TRBD1. Germline CDR1 is SGHAT and CDR2 is FQNNGV. V dropped 5 bases and J dropped 4; count of bases not matched to a gene: 14. The CDR3 covers 18 residues. Here the CDR3 DNA reads TGTGCCAGCAGCCCCTCCCGACAGGGCCCGTTTTATAATTCACCCCTCCACTTT. Its translation: CASSPSRQGPFYNSPLHF.